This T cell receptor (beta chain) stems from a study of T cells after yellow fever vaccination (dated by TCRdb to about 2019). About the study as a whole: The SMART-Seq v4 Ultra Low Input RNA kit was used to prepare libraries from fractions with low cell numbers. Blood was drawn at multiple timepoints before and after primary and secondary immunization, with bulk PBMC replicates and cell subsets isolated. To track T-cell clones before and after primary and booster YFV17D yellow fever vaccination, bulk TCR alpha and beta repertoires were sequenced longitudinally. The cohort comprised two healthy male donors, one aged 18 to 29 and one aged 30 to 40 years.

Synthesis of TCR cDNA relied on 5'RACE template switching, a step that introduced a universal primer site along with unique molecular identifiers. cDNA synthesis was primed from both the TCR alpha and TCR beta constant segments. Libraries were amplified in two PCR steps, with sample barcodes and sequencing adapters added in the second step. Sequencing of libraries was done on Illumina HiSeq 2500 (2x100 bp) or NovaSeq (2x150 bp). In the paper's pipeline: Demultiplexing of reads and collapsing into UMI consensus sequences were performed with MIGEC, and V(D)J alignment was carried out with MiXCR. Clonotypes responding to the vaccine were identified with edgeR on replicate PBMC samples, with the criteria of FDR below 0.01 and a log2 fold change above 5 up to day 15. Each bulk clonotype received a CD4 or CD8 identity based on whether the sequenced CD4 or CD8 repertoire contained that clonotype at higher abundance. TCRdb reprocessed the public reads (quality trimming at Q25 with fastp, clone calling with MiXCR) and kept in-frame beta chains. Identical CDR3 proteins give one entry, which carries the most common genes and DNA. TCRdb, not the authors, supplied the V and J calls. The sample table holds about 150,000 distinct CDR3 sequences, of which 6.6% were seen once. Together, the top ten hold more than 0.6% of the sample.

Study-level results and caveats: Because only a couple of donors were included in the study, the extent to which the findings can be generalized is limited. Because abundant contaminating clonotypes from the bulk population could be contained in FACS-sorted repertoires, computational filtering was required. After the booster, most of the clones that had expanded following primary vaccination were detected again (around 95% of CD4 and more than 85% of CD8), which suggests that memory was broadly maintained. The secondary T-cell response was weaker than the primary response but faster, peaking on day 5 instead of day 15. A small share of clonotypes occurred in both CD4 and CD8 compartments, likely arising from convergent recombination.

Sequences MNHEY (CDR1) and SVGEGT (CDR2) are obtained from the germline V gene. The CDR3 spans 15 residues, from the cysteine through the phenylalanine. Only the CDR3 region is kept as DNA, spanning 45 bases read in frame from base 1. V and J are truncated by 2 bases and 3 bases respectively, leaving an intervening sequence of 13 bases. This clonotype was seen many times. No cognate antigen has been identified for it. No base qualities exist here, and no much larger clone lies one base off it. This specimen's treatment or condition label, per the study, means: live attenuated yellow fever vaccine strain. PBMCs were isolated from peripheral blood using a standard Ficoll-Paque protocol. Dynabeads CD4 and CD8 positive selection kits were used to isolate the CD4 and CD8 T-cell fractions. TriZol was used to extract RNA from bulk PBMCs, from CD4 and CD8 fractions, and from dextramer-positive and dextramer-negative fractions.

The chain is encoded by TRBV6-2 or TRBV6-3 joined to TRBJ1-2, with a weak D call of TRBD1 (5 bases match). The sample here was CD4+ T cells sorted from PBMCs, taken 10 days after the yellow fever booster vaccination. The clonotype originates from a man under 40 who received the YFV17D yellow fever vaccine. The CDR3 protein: CASSYDPRGYYGYTF. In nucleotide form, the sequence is TGTGCCAGCAGTTACGACCCCCGGGGGTACTATGGCTACACCTTC.